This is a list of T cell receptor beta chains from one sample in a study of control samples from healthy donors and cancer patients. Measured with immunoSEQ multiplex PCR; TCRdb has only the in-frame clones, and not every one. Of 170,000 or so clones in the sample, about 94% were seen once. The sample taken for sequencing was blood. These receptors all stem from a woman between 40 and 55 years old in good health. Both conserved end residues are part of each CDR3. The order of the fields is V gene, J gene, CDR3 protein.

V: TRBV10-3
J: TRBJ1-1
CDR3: CAIRGQGILEAFF

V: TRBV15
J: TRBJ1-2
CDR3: CATSRVEYGYTF

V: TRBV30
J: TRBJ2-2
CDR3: CAWSVSNTGELFF

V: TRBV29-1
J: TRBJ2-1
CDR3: CSVFPGGGGNEQFF

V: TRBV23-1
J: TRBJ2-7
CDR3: CASSQSRFQGPLYYEQYF

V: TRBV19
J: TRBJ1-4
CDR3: CASSIMASTNEKLFF

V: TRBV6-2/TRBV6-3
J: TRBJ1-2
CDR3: CASSYSTRPNYGYTF

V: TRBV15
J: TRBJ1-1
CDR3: CATSRRDRAREAFF

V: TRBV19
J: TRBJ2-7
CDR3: CASSIAVFRTGPTGSSYEQYF

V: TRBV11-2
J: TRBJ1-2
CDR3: CASSPGRGWNYGYTF

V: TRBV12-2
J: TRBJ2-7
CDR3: CASRLRGEAGGLLAYEQYF

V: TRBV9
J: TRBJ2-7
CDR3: CASSVRGGSYEQYF

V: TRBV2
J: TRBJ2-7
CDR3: CASSEEVAGGYEQYF

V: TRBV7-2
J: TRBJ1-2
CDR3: CASSLESGVGHYGYTF

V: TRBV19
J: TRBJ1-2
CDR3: CASSSQTTNYGYTF

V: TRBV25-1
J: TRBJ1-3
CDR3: CASSDYSTAGNTIYF

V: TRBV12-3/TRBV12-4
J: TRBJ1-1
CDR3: CASSKGHTEAFF

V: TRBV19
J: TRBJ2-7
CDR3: CASSNKGRGAYEQYF

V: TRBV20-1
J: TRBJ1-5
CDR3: CSASSSSGQHF

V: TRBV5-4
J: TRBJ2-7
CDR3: CASSQMTGSYEQYF

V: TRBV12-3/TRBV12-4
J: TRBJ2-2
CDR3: CASSDRDTGELFF

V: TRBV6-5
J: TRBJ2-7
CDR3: CASSRAGLEQYF

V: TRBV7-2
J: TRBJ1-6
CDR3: CASSLWNNNSPLHF

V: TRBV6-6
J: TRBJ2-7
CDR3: CASSLSSSPISTYEQYF

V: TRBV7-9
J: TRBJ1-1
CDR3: CASSPGGRDTEAFF

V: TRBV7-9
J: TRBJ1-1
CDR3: CASSLGGPREAFF

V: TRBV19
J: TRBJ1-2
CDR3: CASSIDRQGGAYGYTF

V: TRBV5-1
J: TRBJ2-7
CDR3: CASSLRVSSYEQYF

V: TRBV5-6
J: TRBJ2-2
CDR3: CASGMNRVSNTGELFF

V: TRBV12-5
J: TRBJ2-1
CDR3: CASGQRQGVSSYNEQFF

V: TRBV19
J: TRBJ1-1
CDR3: CASSLGQGFGTEAFF

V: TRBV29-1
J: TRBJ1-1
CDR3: CSVAVFTVRGVNTEAFF

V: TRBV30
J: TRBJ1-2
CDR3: CAWLQGAHGYTF

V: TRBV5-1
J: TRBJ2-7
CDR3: CASSFRQGYEQYF

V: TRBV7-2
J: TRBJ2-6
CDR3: CASTLQGGANVLTF

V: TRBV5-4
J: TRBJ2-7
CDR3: CASSVYMTYEQYF

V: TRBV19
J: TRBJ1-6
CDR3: CASSDPNTYNSPLHF

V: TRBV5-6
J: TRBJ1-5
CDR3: CASSRNDRDFQPQHF

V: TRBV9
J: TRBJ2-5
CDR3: CASSSSTSGRAGETQYF